The sequence of this T cell receptor (beta chain) was determined in a study of CD8 T cells in Susac syndrome. Random-hexamer reverse transcription was applied to about 0.45 to 1 ug RNA. TCRdb re-called the immunoSEQ multiplex PCR reads with MiXCR, one entry per CDR3 protein. Of 110,000 or so distinct CDR3 sequences in the sample, roughly 97% were seen once. J was trimmed by 6 bases and V by 6 bases; bases with no gene match: 9. Germline CDR1 and CDR2: DFQATT and SNEGSKA (reference sequence). This CDR3 is 13 amino acids long. Sequencing was carried out using CD4+ T cells from PBMCs. The chain uses TRBV20-1 and TRBJ2-7; 9 nucleotides line up with TRBD1. This clonotype was obtained from a human donor in good health. CDR3 DNA: TGCAGTGCCCCCCAGGGACAGGGCGGCGAGCAGTACTTC. Its protein is CSAPQGQGGEQYF.